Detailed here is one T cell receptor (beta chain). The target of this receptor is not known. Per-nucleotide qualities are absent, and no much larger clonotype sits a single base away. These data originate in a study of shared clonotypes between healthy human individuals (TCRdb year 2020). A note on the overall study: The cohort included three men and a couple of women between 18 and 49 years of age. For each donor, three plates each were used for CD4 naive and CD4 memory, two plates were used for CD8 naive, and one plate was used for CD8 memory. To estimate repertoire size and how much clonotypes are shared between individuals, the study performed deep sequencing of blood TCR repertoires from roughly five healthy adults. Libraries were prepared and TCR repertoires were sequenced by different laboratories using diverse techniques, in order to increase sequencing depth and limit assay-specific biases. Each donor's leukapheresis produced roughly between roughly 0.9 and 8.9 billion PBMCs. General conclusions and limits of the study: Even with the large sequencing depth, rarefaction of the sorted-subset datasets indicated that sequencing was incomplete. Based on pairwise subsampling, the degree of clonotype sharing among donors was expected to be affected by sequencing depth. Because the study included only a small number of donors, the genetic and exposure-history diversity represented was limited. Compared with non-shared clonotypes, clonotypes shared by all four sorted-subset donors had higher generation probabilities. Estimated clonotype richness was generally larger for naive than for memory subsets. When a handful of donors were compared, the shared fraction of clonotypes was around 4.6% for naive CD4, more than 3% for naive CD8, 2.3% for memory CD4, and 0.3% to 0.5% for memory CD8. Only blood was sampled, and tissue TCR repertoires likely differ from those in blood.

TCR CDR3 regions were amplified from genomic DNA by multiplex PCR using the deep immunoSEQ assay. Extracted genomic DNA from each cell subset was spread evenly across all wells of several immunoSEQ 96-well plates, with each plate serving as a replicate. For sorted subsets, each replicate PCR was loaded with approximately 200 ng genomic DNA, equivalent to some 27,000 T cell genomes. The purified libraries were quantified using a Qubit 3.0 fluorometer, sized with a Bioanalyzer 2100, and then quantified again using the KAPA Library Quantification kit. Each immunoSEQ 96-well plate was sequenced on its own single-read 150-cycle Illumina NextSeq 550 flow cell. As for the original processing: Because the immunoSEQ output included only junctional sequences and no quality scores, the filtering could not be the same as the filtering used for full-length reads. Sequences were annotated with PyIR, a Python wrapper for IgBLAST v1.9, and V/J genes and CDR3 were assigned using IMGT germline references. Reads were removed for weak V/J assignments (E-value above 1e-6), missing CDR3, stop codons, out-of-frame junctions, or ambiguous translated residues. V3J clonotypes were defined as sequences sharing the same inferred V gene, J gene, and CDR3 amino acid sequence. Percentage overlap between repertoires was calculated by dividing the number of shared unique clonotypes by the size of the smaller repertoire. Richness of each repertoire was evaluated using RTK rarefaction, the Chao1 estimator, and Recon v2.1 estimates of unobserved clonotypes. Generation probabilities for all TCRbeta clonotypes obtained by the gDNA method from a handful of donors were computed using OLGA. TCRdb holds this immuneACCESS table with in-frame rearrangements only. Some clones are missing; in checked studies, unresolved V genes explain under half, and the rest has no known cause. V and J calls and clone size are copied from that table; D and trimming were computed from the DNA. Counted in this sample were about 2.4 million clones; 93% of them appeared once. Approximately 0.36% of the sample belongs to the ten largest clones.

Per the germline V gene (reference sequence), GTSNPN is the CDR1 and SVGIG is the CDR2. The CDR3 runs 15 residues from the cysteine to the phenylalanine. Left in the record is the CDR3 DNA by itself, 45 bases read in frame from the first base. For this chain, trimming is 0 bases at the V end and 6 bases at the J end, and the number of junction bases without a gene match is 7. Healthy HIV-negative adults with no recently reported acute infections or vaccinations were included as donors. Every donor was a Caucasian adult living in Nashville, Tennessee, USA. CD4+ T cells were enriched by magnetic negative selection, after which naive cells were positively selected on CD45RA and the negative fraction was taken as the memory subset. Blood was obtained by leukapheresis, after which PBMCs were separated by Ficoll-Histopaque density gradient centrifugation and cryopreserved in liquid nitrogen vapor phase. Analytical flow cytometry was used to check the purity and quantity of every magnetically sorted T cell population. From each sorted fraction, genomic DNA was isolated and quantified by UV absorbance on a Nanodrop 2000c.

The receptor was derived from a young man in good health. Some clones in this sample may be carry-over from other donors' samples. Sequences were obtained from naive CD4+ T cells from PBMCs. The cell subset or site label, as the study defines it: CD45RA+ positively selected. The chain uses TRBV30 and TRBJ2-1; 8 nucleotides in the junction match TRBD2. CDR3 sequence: CAWSVRGLASNEQFF. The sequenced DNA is TGTGCCTGGAGTGTCCGCGGACTAGCTAGCAATGAGCAGTTCTTC.